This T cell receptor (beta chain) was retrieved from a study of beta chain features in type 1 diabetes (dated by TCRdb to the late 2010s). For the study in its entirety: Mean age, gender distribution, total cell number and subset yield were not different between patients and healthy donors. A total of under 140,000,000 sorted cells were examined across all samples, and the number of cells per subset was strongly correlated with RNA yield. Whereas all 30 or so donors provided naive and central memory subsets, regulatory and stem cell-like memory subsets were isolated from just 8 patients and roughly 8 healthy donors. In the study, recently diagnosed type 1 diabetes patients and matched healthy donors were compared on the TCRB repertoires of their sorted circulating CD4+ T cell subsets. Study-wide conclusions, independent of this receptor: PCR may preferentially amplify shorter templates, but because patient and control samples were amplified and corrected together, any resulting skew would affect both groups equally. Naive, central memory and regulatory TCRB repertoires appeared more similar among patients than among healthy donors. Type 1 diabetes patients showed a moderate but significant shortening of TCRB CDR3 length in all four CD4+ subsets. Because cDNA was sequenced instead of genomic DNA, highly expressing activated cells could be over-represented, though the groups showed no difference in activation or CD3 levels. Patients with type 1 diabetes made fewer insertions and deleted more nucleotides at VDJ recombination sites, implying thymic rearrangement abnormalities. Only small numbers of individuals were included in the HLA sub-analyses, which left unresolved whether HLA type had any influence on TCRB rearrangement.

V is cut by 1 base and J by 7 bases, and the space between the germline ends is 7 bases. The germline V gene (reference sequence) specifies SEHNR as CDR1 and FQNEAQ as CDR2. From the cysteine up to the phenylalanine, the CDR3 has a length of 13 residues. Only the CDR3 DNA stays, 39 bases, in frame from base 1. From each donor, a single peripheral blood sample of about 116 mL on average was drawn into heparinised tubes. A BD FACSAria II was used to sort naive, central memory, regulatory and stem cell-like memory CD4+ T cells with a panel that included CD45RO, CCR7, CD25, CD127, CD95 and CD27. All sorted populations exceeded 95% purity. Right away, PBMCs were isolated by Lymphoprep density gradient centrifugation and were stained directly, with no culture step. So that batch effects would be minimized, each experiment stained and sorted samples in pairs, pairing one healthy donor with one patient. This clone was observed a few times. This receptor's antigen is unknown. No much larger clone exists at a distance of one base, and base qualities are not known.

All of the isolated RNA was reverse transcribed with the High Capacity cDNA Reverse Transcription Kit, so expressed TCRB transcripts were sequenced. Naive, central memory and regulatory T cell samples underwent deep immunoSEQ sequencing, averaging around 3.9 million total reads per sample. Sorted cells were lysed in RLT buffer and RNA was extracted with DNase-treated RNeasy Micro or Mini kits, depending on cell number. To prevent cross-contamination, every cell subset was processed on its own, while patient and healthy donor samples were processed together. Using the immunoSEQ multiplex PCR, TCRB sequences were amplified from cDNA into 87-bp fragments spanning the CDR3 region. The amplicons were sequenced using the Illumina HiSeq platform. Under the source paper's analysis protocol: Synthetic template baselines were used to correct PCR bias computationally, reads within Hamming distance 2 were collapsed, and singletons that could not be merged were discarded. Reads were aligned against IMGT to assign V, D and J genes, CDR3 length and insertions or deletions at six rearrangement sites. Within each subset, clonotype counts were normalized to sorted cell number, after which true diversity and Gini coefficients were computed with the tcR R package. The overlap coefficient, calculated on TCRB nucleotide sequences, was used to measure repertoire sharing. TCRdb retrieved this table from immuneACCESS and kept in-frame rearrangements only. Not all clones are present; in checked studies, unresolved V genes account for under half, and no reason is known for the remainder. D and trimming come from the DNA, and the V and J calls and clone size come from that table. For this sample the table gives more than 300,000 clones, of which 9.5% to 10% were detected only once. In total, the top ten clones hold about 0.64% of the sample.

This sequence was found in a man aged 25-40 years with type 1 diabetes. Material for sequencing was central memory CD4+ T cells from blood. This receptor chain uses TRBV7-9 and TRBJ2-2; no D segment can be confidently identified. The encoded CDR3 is CASSLEGIGELFF. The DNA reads TGTGCCAGCAGCTTAGAAGGGATCGGGGAGCTGTTTTTT.